This TCR beta chain was obtained from a study of shared clonotypes between healthy human individuals. Findings and caveats of the study: Represented diversity (both genetic and exposure-history) was limited by the small number of donors.

A word on this clone: What it recognizes is unknown.

Germline CDR1 and CDR2: WSHSY and SAAADI. Trimming took 7 bases from V and 7 from J, leaving 23 bases between them. This CDR3 has 16 amino acids. Clones were read by immunoSEQ multiplex PCR, and TCRdb kept only the in-frame ones, dropping some. Among millions of clones listed, more than 80% were seen once. The V call is TRBV10-2, the J call TRBJ2-1; weak D call: TRBD1 (5 bases). This receptor was identified in a man younger than 30 in good health. The sequenced sample was naive CD4+ T cells sorted from blood. Subset noted: CD45RA+ positively selected. The CDR3 coding sequence is TGCGCCAGCACCCTGGACACGATCGTTTTGAGGAATGAGCAGTTCTTC. It codes for CASTLDTIVLRNEQFF.